This TCR beta chain stems from a study of shared clonotypes between healthy human individuals. General observations from the study: The study drew on few donors, limiting represented genetic and exposure-history diversity.

Germline lookup yields CDR1 MDHEN and CDR2 SYDVKM. Trimming removed 6 bases from V and 4 bases from J; junction bases left unmatched: 4. The CDR3 contains 15 residues. As to this clone: Its antigen is still unknown.

Template for every sorted-subset replicate PCR totaled 200 to 250 ng DNA, roughly 30,000 T cell genomes. TCRdb keeps only in-frame clones here, not all; method: immunoSEQ multiplex PCR. The data show some 650,000 clones, 97% seen once. The chain uses TRBV28 and TRBJ2-2, with TRBD2 matching over 11 bases. The sequencing input was naive CD4+ T cells sorted from blood. Specified subset: CD45RA+ positively selected. The source of this sequence is a woman between 25 and 40 years old in good health. The CDR3 sequence: CASRDTSGSTGELFF. CDR3 coding DNA: TGTGCCAGCAGGGATACTAGCGGGAGCACCGGGGAGCTGTTTTTT.